Below, 9 T cell receptor beta chains from the same sample are listed, as sequenced in a study of shared clonotypes between healthy human individuals. Naive CD8 cells lacked CD45RO and underwent positive selection for CCR7, leaving out terminally differentiated effector memory CD45RA+ cells. Sequenced by immunoSEQ multiplex PCR; TCRdb stores in-frame clones only, minus some. The sample consists of around 2.1 million clones, approximately 94% of them appearing once. What was sequenced was naive CD8+ T cells from PBMCs. The source of these receptors is a man between 18 and 29 years old in good health. Some clones in this sample may be carry-over from other donors' samples.

Only one count was recorded for this clone. The chain recombines TRBV2 with TRBJ2-7; D might be TRBD1 or TRBD2, each matching 6 bases. V lost 6 bases, J lost 2 bases, and 17 bases lay in between. Germline values: CDR1 SNHLY, CDR2 FYNNEI. The CDR3 length is 15 residues. The CDR3 is CASRLRGTLPYEQYF. CDR3 in DNA: TGTGCCAGCAGACTTAGGGGGACTCTTCCCTACGAGCAGTACTTC.

The gene calls are TRBV9 and TRBJ2-3; TRBD1 is a possible D gene (6 bases). The CDR3 runs 14 residues. Looked up from germline, CDR1 is SGDLS and CDR2 is YYNGEE. Trimming cost V 3 bases and J 6 bases, with 14 bases left between them. DNA of the CDR3: TGTGCCAGCAGCGAAGGTCGAGGGGGTGATACGCAGTATTTT. It specifies CASSEGRGGDTQYF.

The J gene is TRBJ2-4, the V gene TRBV9, with 9 positions matching TRBD1. Germline V CDR1 and CDR2: SGDLS, YYNGEE. The ends lost 0 bases at V and 0 bases at J; junction bases unmatched: 1. This CDR3 contains 16 residues. The CDR3 reads CASSVADRGAKNIQYF. The CDR3 DNA sequence: TGTGCCAGCAGCGTAGCGGACAGGGGAGCCAAAAACATTCAGTACTTC.

This chain links TRBV5-1 with TRBJ2-7; D remains unclear. Germline CDR1 SGHRS, CDR2 YFSETQ. Trimming removed 0 bases at V and 2 bases at J, with 6 bases between. The CDR3 contains 13 residues. The CDR3 DNA sequence: TGCGCCAGCAGCTTGGGACACCCCTACGAGCAGTACTTC. Its protein is CASSLGHPYEQYF.

The V call is TRBV6-5, the J call TRBJ2-2, with D maybe TRBD2 (5 bases). The CDR3 is made up of 15 amino acids. CDR1 and CDR2 from the germline V gene are MNHEY and SVGAGI. V gave up 4 bases and J gave up 0 bases, with 9 bases separating them. CDR3 bases: TGTGCCAGCAGTTCGGAGGATTCGAACACCGGGGAGCTGTTTTTT. Protein sequence: CASSSEDSNTGELFF.

The gene calls are TRBV5-6 and TRBJ2-2; no definite D call. Germline V gene lookup returns CDR1 SGHDT and CDR2 YYEEEE. The CDR3 is made up of 15 amino acids. V shed 1 base and J shed 0 bases, with 7 bases lying between them. The CDR3 region has the DNA TGTGCCAGCAGCTTGCGGATAGCGAACACCGGGGAGCTGTTTTTT. Translated, it gives CASSLRIANTGELFF. The full variable domain, in which reference TRBV5-6 and TRBJ2-2 provide the parts outside the CDR3, is DAGVTQSPTHLIKTRGQQVTLRCSPKSGHDTVSWYQQALGQGPQFIFQYYEEEERQRGNFPDRFSGHQFPNYSSELNVNALLLGDSALYLCASSLRIANTGELFFGEGSRLTVL.

The chain joins TRBV5-6 to TRBJ2-1; no clear D gene. Between the trimmed V and J ends, which lost 4 bases and 8 bases, there was a span of 25 bases. CDR3 length: 17 residues. CDR1 is SGHDT and CDR2 is YYEEEE in the germline V gene. The CDR3 DNA reads TGTGCCAGCAGCCCCCGGATTAGTTGGGGTTTTAGGGATGAGCAGTTCTTC. Residues: CASSPRISWGFRDEQFF.

The chain carries TRBV7-3 and TRBJ2-7; 7 bases fit TRBD2. V dropped 4 bases and J dropped 5; count of bases not matched to a gene: 14. In germline, CDR1 is SGHTA, CDR2 FQGTGA. The CDR3 spans 16 residues. CDR3: CASSSNPGRELHEQYF. The CDR3 nucleotides read TGTGCCAGCAGCTCTAACCCCGGGCGGGAGCTCCACGAGCAGTACTTC. Full variable domain (remainder filled in from reference TRBV7-3 and TRBJ2-7): GAGVSQTPSNKVTEKGKYVELRCDPISGHTALYWYRQSLGQGPEFLIYFQGTGAADDSGLPNDRFFAVRPEGSVSTLKIQRTERGDSAVYLCASSSNPGRELHEQYFGPGTRLTVT.

In its sample, this clone was seen once. The gene calls are TRBV5-4 and TRBJ2-2, with no clear D. The CDR3 totals 14 residues. Germline V lookup: CDR1 SGHNT, CDR2 YYREEE (reference sequence). The germline V and J ends were trimmed by 7 bases and 1 base, with 11 bases remaining between them. The DNA of the CDR3 is TGTGCCAGCTGTCCGAACAGGAACACCGGGGAGCTGTTTTTT. Translation: CASCPNRNTGELFF.